These T cell receptor beta chains were read from a single sample in a study of blood T cell repertoires in COVID-19. Clones were read by immunoSEQ multiplex PCR, and TCRdb kept only the in-frame ones, dropping some. The sample consists of 80,000 or so clones, around 80% of them appearing once. Sample: peripheral blood. The source is an elderly man with acute or convalescent COVID-19. Each CDR3 is given with its conserved first and last residue. Fields, in order: D gene, clone size, V gene, J gene, CDR3 protein, CDR3 DNA. D genes are given only for firm matches. Not all rows give a size; the values are once, few, many and, for expanded clones, a class.

>TRBD1|few|TRBV24-1|TRBJ2-3
CATSAKWTGGGTDTQYF
TGTGCCACCAGCGCCAAGTGGACAGGGGGGGGCACAGATACGCAGTATTTT
>NA|NA|TRBV5-6|TRBJ2-6
CASSSTRVANVLTF
TGTGCCAGCAGCTCGACACGAGTGGCCAACGTCCTGACTTTC
>NA|NA|TRBV10-2|TRBJ2-3
CASSERGRSTDTQYF
TGCGCCAGCAGTGAGCGTGGCCGATCCACAGATACGCAGTATTTT
>TRBD2|NA|TRBV9|TRBJ2-3
CASSAGTSGGRTDTQYF
TGTGCCAGCAGCGCAGGGACTAGCGGGGGCCGCACAGATACGCAGTATTTT
>NA|few|TRBV6-5|TRBJ1-2
CASSPGYREGYTF
TGTGCCAGCAGCCCCGGGTACAGGGAAGGCTACACCTTC
>TRBD1|NA|TRBV5-1|TRBJ1-3
CASSPNRGGGNTIYF
TGCGCCAGCAGCCCGAACAGGGGAGGTGGAAACACCATATATTTT
>TRBD1|NA|TRBV5-1|TRBJ2-2
CASSLERQGAKAGELFF
TGCGCCAGCAGCTTGGAACGTCAGGGGGCTAAAGCCGGGGAGCTGTTTTTT
>NA|NA|TRBV3-1/TRBV3-2|TRBJ2-3
CASSQDAGRRADTQYF
TGTGCCAGCAGCCAAGATGCGGGACGGCGGGCTGATACGCAGTATTTT
>NA|NA|TRBV23-1|TRBJ1-2
CARLQVGNYGYTF
TGCGCCAGATTACAGGTGGGTAACTATGGCTACACCTTC
>NA|NA|TRBV11-2|TRBJ2-1
CASSLGGVFYNEQFF
TGTGCCAGCAGCTTAGGGGGCGTATTCTACAATGAGCAGTTCTTC
>NA|NA|TRBV12-3/TRBV12-4|TRBJ1-1
CASSSSEKAFF
TGTGCCAGCAGTTCAAGCGAGAAAGCTTTCTTT
>NA|once|TRBV6-6|TRBJ1-6
CASRLQGLYNSPLHF
TGTGCCAGCAGATTACAGGGCCTCTATAATTCACCCCTCCACTTT
>NA|NA|TRBV5-6|TRBJ2-5
CASSLGPGETQYF
TGTGCCAGCAGCTTGGGGCCGGGGGAGACCCAGTACTTC
>TRBD1|few|TRBV6-5|TRBJ1-2
CASIAVGGTGYGYTF
TGTGCCAGCATCGCGGTGGGGGGGACAGGGTATGGCTACACCTTC
>TRBD2|NA|TRBV9|TRBJ2-5
CASSVGLAGRETQYF
TGTGCCAGCAGCGTAGGACTAGCGGGGAGAGAGACCCAGTACTTC
>NA|few|TRBV6-6|TRBJ1-1
CASQTGNTEAFF
TGTGCCAGCCAGACAGGGAACACTGAAGCTTTCTTT
>NA|NA|TRBV19|TRBJ2-7
CASSIPGQTYEQYF
TGTGCCAGTAGTATTCCCGGACAGACCTACGAGCAGTACTTC
>TRBD2|once|TRBV5-6|TRBJ2-1
CASSMVGLAQYNEQFF
TGTGCCAGCAGTATGGTCGGACTAGCTCAGTACAATGAGCAGTTCTTC
>TRBD1|NA|TRBV2|TRBJ1-4
CASRPGQVNEKLFF
TGTGCCAGCAGGCCTGGACAGGTCAATGAAAAACTGTTTTTT
>NA|NA|TRBV5-1|TRBJ1-3
CASSLSWGAGNTIYF
TGCGCCAGCAGCCTGAGCTGGGGAGCTGGAAACACCATATATTTT
>TRBD1|NA|TRBV29-1|TRBJ1-2
CSVEGQENYGYTF
TGCAGCGTTGAGGGACAGGAGAACTATGGCTACACCTTC
>NA|NA|TRBV9|TRBJ2-3
CASSLNDRSTDTQYF
TGTGCCAGCAGCCTAAACGATCGGAGCACAGATACGCAGTATTTT
>NA|NA|TRBV2|TRBJ1-2
CASSPPGGVYGYTF
TGTGCCAGCAGCCCTCCGGGAGGGGTCTATGGCTACACCTTC
>NA|NA|TRBV19|TRBJ1-1
CASRRESVNTEAFF
TGTGCCAGTAGGAGAGAGTCGGTGAACACTGAAGCTTTCTTT
>NA|NA|TRBV10-1|TRBJ2-3
CASSEDRDSGNTDTQYF
TGCGCCAGCAGTGAGGACCGGGACTCAGGAAACACAGATACGCAGTATTTT
>NA|NA|TRBV4-1|TRBJ1-1
CASSPPQGSAGKTEAFF
TGCGCCAGCAGCCCGCCCCAGGGGTCAGCTGGTAAGACTGAAGCTTTCTTT
>NA|NA|TRBV5-4|TRBJ1-5
CASSLSGNSNQPQHF
TGTGCCAGCAGCTTATCCGGGAATAGCAATCAGCCCCAGCATTTT
>NA|NA|TRBV2|TRBJ1-2
CASSVQESNFYGYTF
TGTGCCAGCAGTGTTCAGGAAAGTAACTTCTATGGCTACACCTTC
>TRBD1|NA|TRBV29-1|TRBJ2-3
CSVVRTGVDTQYF
TGCAGCGTTGTGCGGACAGGGGTGGATACGCAGTATTTT
>TRBD1|NA|TRBV7-8|TRBJ2-2
CASSSVRGTGELFF
TGTGCCAGCAGCTCGGTCAGGGGGACCGGGGAGCTGTTTTTT
>TRBD1|NA|TRBV3-1/TRBV3-2|TRBJ1-1
CASSFRDSGTEAFF
TGTGCCAGCAGCTTTCGGGACAGCGGGACTGAAGCTTTCTTT
>TRBD2|NA|TRBV19|TRBJ2-2
CASSPGTSGGATGELFF
TGTGCCAGTAGTCCCGGGACTAGCGGGGGGGCCACCGGGGAGCTGTTTTTT
>TRBD1|NA|TRBV27|TRBJ1-1
CASSNADRGFEAFF
TGTGCCAGCAGTAATGCCGACAGGGGATTTGAAGCTTTCTTT
>TRBD2|NA|TRBV3-1/TRBV3-2|TRBJ2-5
CASSSRLAGQETQYF
TGTGCCAGCAGCTCCCGACTAGCGGGGCAAGAGACCCAGTACTTC
>TRBD1|NA|TRBV7-8|TRBJ1-2
CASSPQGSYGYTF
TGTGCCAGCAGCCCACAGGGGTCCTATGGCTACACCTTC
>TRBD1|NA|TRBV5-6|TRBJ1-2
CASTPQGVYGYTF
TGTGCCAGCACCCCCCAGGGGGTCTATGGCTACACCTTC
>NA|few|TRBV6-5|TRBJ2-2
CASRIDRLTGELFF
TGTGCCAGCAGGATAGACAGGCTCACCGGGGAGCTGTTTTTT
>TRBD2|NA|TRBV5-1|TRBJ2-7
CASSLTSGAYYEQYF
TGCGCCAGCAGTTTAACTAGCGGGGCCTACTACGAGCAGTACTTC
>TRBD2|NA|TRBV9|TRBJ2-1
CASEGRGAYNEQFF
TGTGCCTCCGAAGGGCGGGGGGCCTACAATGAGCAGTTCTTC
>TRBD1|NA|TRBV5-1|TRBJ1-1
CASSEGQGIQNTEAFF
TGCGCCAGCAGCGAGGGACAGGGGATACAGAACACTGAAGCTTTCTTT
>NA|NA|TRBV7-8|TRBJ1-4
CASSLGAGANEKLFF
TGTGCCAGCAGCTTAGGGGCAGGGGCTAATGAAAAACTGTTTTTT
>NA|few|TRBV30|TRBJ1-2
CAWSGGGVGYTF
TGTGCCTGGAGTGGGGGAGGGGTTGGCTACACCTTC
>NA|NA|TRBV29-1|TRBJ1-5
CSVVRQPNSNQPQHF
TGCAGCGTTGTCCGACAGCCTAATAGCAATCAGCCCCAGCATTTT
>NA|NA|TRBV7-3|TRBJ2-3
CASRAATVINTQYF
TGTGCCAGCAGGGCGGCAACCGTGATTAATACGCAGTATTTT
>TRBD1|NA|TRBV25-1|TRBJ2-7
CASSPAGQGKRYEQYF
TGTGCCAGCAGTCCCGCGGGACAGGGGAAGAGGTACGAGCAGTACTTC
>NA|NA|TRBV2|TRBJ1-1
CASTRGNTEAFF
TGTGCCAGCACTAGGGGGAACACTGAAGCTTTCTTT
>TRBD2|NA|TRBV9|TRBJ2-5
CASSVGEGTQYF
TGTGCCAGCAGCGTAGGGGAGGGGACCCAGTACTTC
>TRBD2|NA|TRBV19|TRBJ2-5
CASSIGSSGGETQYF
TGTGCCAGTAGTATCGGCTCTAGCGGGGGGGAGACCCAGTACTTC
>TRBD1|medium-sized|TRBV7-9|TRBJ2-7
CASSLVQGDNYEQYF
TGTGCCAGCAGCTTAGTACAGGGGGATAACTACGAGCAGTACTTC
>TRBD1|NA|TRBV30|TRBJ1-1
CAWGAGQPYTEAFF
TGTGCCTGGGGTGCGGGACAGCCTTACACTGAAGCTTTCTTT
>TRBD1|NA|TRBV10-1|TRBJ2-3
CASSDQGQISTDTQYF
TGCGCCAGCAGTGACCAGGGACAGATAAGCACAGATACGCAGTATTTT
>TRBD1|NA|TRBV5-8|TRBJ1-2
CASSPRGTDGFGYTF
TGTGCCAGCAGCCCAAGGGGGACAGATGGGTTTGGCTACACCTTC
>TRBD1|NA|TRBV27|TRBJ1-3
CASSMTGSPSGNTIYF
TGTGCCAGCAGTATGACAGGGTCCCCATCTGGAAACACCATATATTTT
>TRBD1|NA|TRBV7-2|TRBJ1-2
CASSLGQGADGYTF
TGTGCCAGCAGCTTAGGACAGGGGGCAGATGGCTACACCTTC
>TRBD1|NA|TRBV7-6|TRBJ1-6
CASSGEGQGNSPLHF
TGTGCCAGCAGCGGGGAGGGACAGGGTAATTCACCCCTCCACTTT
>NA|NA|TRBV3-1/TRBV3-2|TRBJ1-2
CASSQDWPNEASTF
TGTGCCAGCAGCCAAGATTGGCCCAACGAGGCCTCCACCTTC
>TRBD2|NA|TRBV13|TRBJ2-1
CASSFSERGNSYNEQFF
TGTGCCAGCAGCTTTTCCGAGCGGGGAAACTCCTACAATGAGCAGTTCTTC
>NA|NA|TRBV7-9|TRBJ1-3
CASNLTPTVNTIYF
TGTGCCAGCAACCTAACCCCAACAGTGAACACCATATATTTT